Sequencing of this T cell receptor (beta chain) was carried out in a study of control samples from healthy donors and cancer patients. TCRdb keeps only in-frame clones here, not all; method: immunoSEQ multiplex PCR. This sample yields about 160,000 clones, of which nearly 96% are seen a single time; approximately 0.97% belongs to the top ten. Sample: blood. This TCR was sampled from a woman aged 25 to 45 in good health.

CDR3 bases: TGTGCCAGCGGGACAGGGGGCTTTTTTGACTATGGCTACACCTTC. It encodes CASGTGGFFDYGYTF. The chain uses TRBV19 and TRBJ1-2; 12 bases fit TRBD1. The J segment lost 3 bases and the V segment lost 9 bases, leaving 8 bases of the junction unmatched. Germline CDR1 reads LNHDA; CDR2 reads SQIVND (reference sequence). The CDR3 covers 15 residues.